This passage covers 18 T cell receptor beta chains from one sample sequenced in a study of cytomegalovirus exposure and HLA in healthy donors. A multiplex PCR was run with 60 Vbeta primers and 13 Jbeta primers. Clones were read by immunoSEQ multiplex PCR, and TCRdb kept only the in-frame ones, dropping some. The sample carries 90,000 to 150,000 clones, 60% to 85% recorded once. The sample taken for sequencing was PBMCs. These receptors all come from a young woman in good health and CMV-seropositive.

This clone was picked up one time. The rearrangement joins TRBV30 to TRBJ1-6; 8 bases align to TRBD1. J was trimmed by 7 bases and V by 3 bases; bases with no gene match: 2. The germline CDR1 and CDR2 sequences are GTSNPN and SVGIG (reference sequence). CDR3 size: 13 residues. The CDR3 region has the DNA TGTGCCTGGAGGAACAGGGGGAATTCACCCCTCCACTTT. It codes for CAWRNRGNSPLHF.

A few counts support this clone. The V gene is TRBV6-5, the J gene TRBJ2-2, with D unclear. Germline CDR1 reads MNHEY; CDR2 reads SVGAGI. V dropped 2 bases and J dropped 4 bases, with 14 bases sitting between them. The CDR3 has 16 residues. This chain's CDR3 is CASSYQPTVTTGELFF. In nucleotides, the CDR3 is TGTGCCAGCAGTTACCAACCTACAGTGACCACCGGGGAGCTGTTTTTT.

The CDR3 DNA reads as TGTGCCAGTAGTAGGGCAGGGAAGATGAACACTGAAGCTTTCTTT. Translation: CASSRAGKMNTEAFF. The chain uses TRBV19 and TRBJ1-1; D might be TRBD1 (5 bases). Germline CDR1 and CDR2: LNHDA and SQIVND (reference sequence). V lost 4 bases, J lost 0 bases, and 12 bases lay in between. The CDR3 is made up of 15 amino acids.

V gene TRBV15 combines with J gene TRBJ2-1, with D possibly TRBD2 on 6 matching bases. In germline, CDR1 is LNHNV, CDR2 YYDKDF (reference sequence). V lost 1 base, J lost 15 bases, and 13 bases lay in between. The CDR3 runs 12 residues. For the CDR3, the DNA is TGTGCCACCAGCAGAGCGTTGGGGGGACCGTTCTTC. Translated, it gives CATSRALGGPFF.

The V gene is TRBV7-2, the J gene TRBJ1-1, with D possibly being TRBD1 (6 bases). Germline values: CDR1 SGHTA, CDR2 FQGNSA. This CDR3 is built from 15 residues. The V and J ends lost 4 bases and 3 bases respectively, with 15 bases between them. The CDR3 sequence: CASSSPRGAYTEAFF. The CDR3 nucleotides are TGTGCCAGCAGCTCCCCCAGGGGAGCCTACACTGAAGCTTTCTTT.

This chain's CDR3 is CASSLASVSPNEQFF. CDR3 coding DNA: TGTGCCAGCAGCTTGGCCTCGGTTTCGCCGAATGAGCAGTTCTTC. The J gene is TRBJ2-1, the V gene TRBV5-8; D is unclear. Per the germline V gene, CDR1 is SGHTS and CDR2 is YDEGEE. The CDR3 is 15 amino acids. Trimming left V 0 bases short and J 7 bases short, with 14 bases between. Full variable domain (outside the CDR3, taken from reference TRBV5-8 and TRBJ2-1): EAGVTQSPTHLIKTRGQQATLRCSPISGHTSVYWYQQALGLGLQFLLWYDEGEERNRGNFPPRFSGRQFPNYSSELNVNALELEDSALYLCASSLASVSPNEQFFGPGTRLTVL.

The V call is TRBV11-2, the J call TRBJ1-1, with 7 bases fitting TRBD1. Germline assignment: CDR1 SGHAT and CDR2 FQNNGV. The CDR3 sequence is 18 residues long. The V segment lost 0 bases and the J segment 5 bases; nucleotides outside the gene matches: 15. The CDR3 DNA follows: TGTGCCAGCAGCTTAGAGACAGGGTTTGAAACAGATTGGACTGAAGCTTTCTTT. This translates into CASSLETGFETDWTEAFF.

The chain combines TRBV7-9 with TRBJ2-3; TRBD2 agrees at 14 bases. The CDR3 runs to 19 residues. CDR1 and CDR2 from the germline V gene are SEHNR and FQNEAQ (reference sequence). The ends lost 5 bases at V and 2 bases at J; junction bases unmatched: 12. The CDR3 DNA reads TGTGCCAGCAGCCCAACAGCTGGACTAGCGGGGGGTACCACAGATACGCAGTATTTT. Its protein is CASSPTAGLAGGTTDTQYF.

CDR3 nucleotide sequence: TGTGCCAGCAGCCTCCTTTCAGGGGGAGAGCAGTACTTC. Residues: CASSLLSGGEQYF. The V and J genes are TRBV9 and TRBJ2-7, with 7 positions matching TRBD1. V lost 4 bases to trimming and J lost 7 bases; unmatched junction nucleotides: 8. The CDR3 is 13 amino acids. The germline V gene encodes CDR1 SGDLS and CDR2 YYNGEE.

The rearrangement links TRBV2 to TRBJ1-2, with 10 bases aligning to TRBD1. CDR1 and CDR2 from the germline V gene are SNHLY and FYNNEI. The CDR3 consists of 14 residues. Trimming cost V 6 bases and J 2 bases; bases outside gene matches: 3. CDR3 nucleotide sequence: TGTGCCAGCAGACGGGACAGGGGCAACTATGGCTACACCTTC. As protein: CASRRDRGNYGYTF.

V usage is TRBV28 and J usage is TRBJ2-1; possible D gene TRBD1, 6 bases. Trimming removed 6 bases at V and 0 bases at J, with 12 bases between. Per germline, CDR1 MDHEN and CDR2 SYDVKM. CDR3 length: 15 residues. CDR3 nucleotide sequence: TGTGCCAGCAGGTCCTGGGGGCCCTCCTACAATGAGCAGTTCTTC. Translating gives CASRSWGPSYNEQFF.

The chain links TRBV14 to TRBJ2-7, with TRBD1 identical over 7 bases. Trimming cost V 2 bases and J 2 bases; bases outside gene matches: 6. Germline V gene lookup returns CDR1 SGHDN and CDR2 FVKESK. The CDR3 sequence is 15 residues long. CDR3 bases: TGTGCCAGCAGCCAAATTCGAGGGGGCGCCTACGAGCAGTACTTC. Translating it yields CASSQIRGGAYEQYF.

This chain connects TRBV12-1 to TRBJ1-2; no check of the table's D call, TRBD1, against the DNA was made. TRBV12-1 has pseudogene status. The CDR3 length is 15 residues. The CDR3 loop reads CASSFEKQGGYGYTF. CDR3 nucleotides: TGTGCCAGCAGCTTTGAGAAACAGGGGGGCTATGGCTACACCTTC.

The rearrangement uses TRBV19 and TRBJ2-1; no firm D call. V lost 5 bases to trimming and J lost 7 bases, with 15 bases between them. This CDR3 is built from 14 residues. The germline gives CDR1 LNHDA, CDR2 SQIVND (reference sequence). CDR3 sequence (DNA): TGTGCCAGTAGTCCGATACTTCAGAGGAATGAGCAGTTCTTC. Translation gives CASSPILQRNEQFF.

This sequence joins TRBV4-1 and TRBJ2-4; TRBD1 matches at 7 bases. CDR1 is MGHRA, CDR2 YSYEKL, per germline. The trim removed 3 bases at V and 3 bases at J, leaving 2 bases unmatched. The CDR3 is 14 amino acids. CDR3: CASSQGQYKNIQYF. The DNA for the CDR3 is TGCGCCAGCAGCCAGGGACAGTACAAAAACATTCAGTACTTC.

This clone has only one observation. The chain couples TRBV4-2 to TRBJ1-2; maybe TRBD1 (5 bases). Germline loops: CDR1 LGHNA, CDR2 YNFKEQ. This CDR3 region has 14 residues. Trimming shortened V by 1 base and J by 7 bases, and 13 bases separated the two germline ends. The CDR3 region is CASSQAQGDSGYTF. CDR3 nucleotide sequence: TGTGCCAGCAGCCAAGCGCAAGGGGATTCTGGCTACACCTTC.

The V and J genes are TRBV7-9 and TRBJ2-1; 10 nucleotides match TRBD2. This CDR3 contains 15 residues. CDR1 is SEHNR, CDR2 FQNEAQ, per germline (reference sequence). V lost 5 bases, J lost 4 bases, and 5 bases stayed unmatched. CDR3 sequence reads: CASSRSGGAYNEQFF. The CDR3 bases are TGTGCCAGCAGCCGGAGCGGGGGGGCTTACAATGAGCAGTTCTTC.

This chain uses TRBV30 with TRBJ2-1; tentatively, D is TRBD2 (5 bases). Trimming shortened V by 7 bases and J by 8 bases, and 18 bases separated the two germline ends. Per germline, CDR1 GTSNPN and CDR2 SVGIG (reference sequence). This CDR3 region has 13 residues. CDR3 in amino acids: CASTDSKIYEQFF. In DNA form, the CDR3 reads TGTGCCTCCACGGACTCGAAGATTTATGAGCAGTTCTTC.